The 11 T cell receptor beta chains given below trace back to one sample, sequenced in a study of human T cells and chemical hapten exposure. Unique molecular identifiers were linked by the library to individual cDNA molecules. TCRdb redid the calling of the reads with MiXCR, one entry per CDR3 protein. The sample has about 120,000 distinct CDR3 sequences; 8% to 9.5% are singletons. Unfractionated whole blood served as the source for total RNA extraction. Sequenced: whole blood. Source of these receptors: a human donor in good health. Some clones in this sample may be carry-over from other donors' samples.

This clonotype was seen ten or more times. This sequence joins TRBV5-6 and TRBJ1-6, with 8 bases lining up with TRBD1. Trimming at V came to 3 bases and at J to 10 bases, leaving 6 bases not matched to a gene. Germline CDR1 SGHDT, CDR2 YYEEEE. The CDR3 runs to 14 residues. CDR3 DNA: TGTGCCAGCAGCTGGGAGACAGGGGAGTCACCCCTCCACTTT. Translating gives CASSWETGESPLHF.

This clonotype showed up just a few times. The chain combines TRBV29-1 with TRBJ2-3; 9 nucleotides line up with TRBD2. The CDR3 runs 15 residues. The V segment lost 6 bases and the J segment 0 bases; nucleotides outside the gene matches: 7. Germline V gene sequence: CDR1 SQVTM, CDR2 ANQGSEA. CDR3 nucleotide sequence: TGCAGCGTGGATCTGACTAGCGGAAGCACAGATACGCAGTATTTT. Its protein is CSVDLTSGSTDTQYF.

The J gene is TRBJ2-1, the V gene TRBV7-9; D gene uncertain. V lost 7 bases, J lost 7 bases, and 11 bases lay in between. Per the germline V gene, CDR1 is SEHNR and CDR2 is FQNEAQ (reference sequence). This CDR3 contains 12 residues. CDR3 loop: CASTPDSNEQFF. The CDR3 nucleotides read TGTGCCAGCACCCCAGATAGTAATGAGCAGTTCTTC.

This clonotype occurred a few times. The chain is built from TRBV28 and TRBJ2-1; 12 nucleotides line up with TRBD2. V lost 5 bases, J lost 10 bases, and 12 bases stayed unmatched. This CDR3 is 16 amino acids long. CDR1 and CDR2 (germline): MDHEN, SYDVKM. CDR3 sequence: CASSKLAGGLFSEQFF. CDR3 nucleotide sequence: TGTGCCAGCAGTAAACTAGCGGGAGGACTTTTTAGCGAGCAGTTCTTC.

Note on this clonotype: A much larger clone lies one base from this, so it may be a read error. This chain links TRBV19 with TRBJ2-2; TRBD2 might be the D (6 bases). The CDR3 is 15 residues long. Germline V CDR1 and CDR2: LNHDA, SQIVND (reference sequence). CDR3: CASSRRHKNTGGLFF. The CDR3 DNA sequence: TGTGCCAGTAGTAGGAGACACAAAAACACCGGGGGGCTGTTTTTT.

This clonotype came up many times. The gene calls are TRBV6-5 and TRBJ1-5; TRBD1 matches 10 bases. Germline loops: CDR1 MNHEY, CDR2 SVGAGI. There are 13 residues in the CDR3. V lost 6 bases and J lost 10; bases outside the gene matches: 6. The CDR3 is CASRGQGSVPQHF. As DNA, the CDR3 is TGTGCCAGCAGGGGACAGGGGTCCGTCCCCCAGCATTTT.

This clonotype was observed at least ten times. This rearrangement joins TRBV6-6 to TRBJ2-7; tentatively, D is TRBD2 (5 bases). CDR3 size: 12 residues. From germline, CDR1 is MNHNY and CDR2 SVGAGI (reference sequence). The V end lost 5 bases, the J end lost 4 bases, and 9 bases lay between the germline ends. The DNA of the CDR3 is TGTGCCAGCAGTCTTCGGACTTACGAGCAGTACTTC. It yields the protein CASSLRTYEQYF.

This clonotype was detected only a few times. This chain links TRBV5-4 with TRBJ2-5; 8 nucleotides align to TRBD1. This CDR3 is 14 amino acids long. Germline CDR1 reads SGHNT; CDR2 reads YYREEE (reference sequence). The V and J ends lost 4 bases and 3 bases, in that order; junction bases with no gene match: 5. The chain's CDR3 is CASSRQGSKETQYF. The CDR3 DNA sequence: TGTGCCAGCAGCCGACAGGGGTCGAAAGAGACCCAGTACTTC.

This clonotype was detected ten times or more. The chain links TRBV6-6 to TRBJ2-1; 9 bases align to TRBD2. V lost 2 bases, J lost 6 bases, and 2 bases stayed unmatched. CDR1 is MNHNY, CDR2 SVGAGI, per germline (reference sequence). This CDR3 is built from 14 residues. The CDR3 loop reads CASSYLAGPNEQFF. In nucleotides, the CDR3 is TGTGCCAGCAGTTACCTAGCGGGGCCCAATGAGCAGTTCTTC.

This clonotype was counted many times. The chain joins TRBV6-5 to TRBJ1-1; TRBD1 might be the D (6 bases). The V end was cut by 7 bases, the J end by 3 bases, with 15 bases between. The CDR3 length is 14 residues. Germline-derived CDR1 and CDR2 are MNHEY and SVGAGI. The CDR3 sequence is CASTKLGGDTEAFF. Here the CDR3 DNA reads TGTGCCAGCACTAAACTGGGGGGCGACACTGAAGCTTTCTTT.

This clonotype was seen at least ten times. V usage is TRBV5-1 and J usage is TRBJ1-1; D is perhaps TRBD1 (5 bases). The CDR3 length is 13 residues. CDR1 is SGHRS, CDR2 YFSETQ, per germline. V was clipped by 4 bases and J by 4 bases, with 11 bases between them. The CDR3: CASSGPGATEAFF. For the CDR3, the DNA is TGCGCCAGCAGCGGTCCTGGGGCCACTGAAGCTTTCTTT.